The present entry profiles one T cell receptor (beta chain) with its context. Only in-frame clones appear in the TCRdb table, and some are missing; sequencing was by immunoSEQ multiplex PCR. The table lists over 50,000 clones, about 86% of them singletons, with 13% to 15% in the top ten. The data belong to a study of T cell clones after liver transplantation. Study information: Timepoints were pre-transplant, pre-withdrawal, and after withdrawal was completed or failed.

The germline CDR1 and CDR2 sequences are SGHRS and YFSETQ. After removal of 3 bases from V and 6 bases from J, the junction contained 11 bases not matched to a gene. The CDR3 length is 15 residues. This TCR was recovered from a human patient who received a liver transplant. Among the T cells, some may be from the graft donor. The J gene is TRBJ1-2, the V gene TRBV5-1, with 7 positions matching TRBD1. This material consisted of CD8+ T cells from blood, taken 12 months after liver transplant. The CDR3 here is CASSSDIDRVDGYTF. CDR3 coding DNA: TGCGCCAGCAGCTCAGACATTGACAGGGTGGATGGCTACACCTTC.